These T cell receptor beta chains were read from a single sample in a study of blood T cell repertoires in COVID-19. TCRdb's table, derived via immunoSEQ multiplex PCR, lists solely in-frame clones and lacks some. The profile shows under 250,000 clones, around 88% of them singletons. Sequenced sample: peripheral blood. These receptors all come from a man at least 80 years old with acute or convalescent COVID-19. The CDR3 runs from the conserved cysteine through the conserved F or W. The D gene is left open where the match is weak. Size tells how often a clone was seen (once, few, many) or the class of an expanded clone, and some rows leave it out.

cdr3_nt	cdr3_aa	v_call	clone_size	d_call	j_call
TGTGCCAGCAGCTTAGCGGGAGGGTGGGAGACCCAGTACTTC	CASSLAGGWETQYF	TRBV7-2	.	TRBD2	TRBJ2-5
TGCGCCAGCAGCGAGACAGGTTTAACCTCCTACAATGAGCAGTTCTTC	CASSETGLTSYNEQFF	TRBV4-3	few	.	TRBJ2-1
TGTGCCAGCAGTGACGAGTGGGCGGGAGAGTTCAATGAGCAGTTCTTC	CASSDEWAGEFNEQFF	TRBV6-1	.	TRBD2	TRBJ2-1
TGCGCCAGCAGCTCGACAGGGGATCTTAAAAACATTCAGTACTTC	CASSSTGDLKNIQYF	TRBV5-1	.	TRBD1	TRBJ2-4
TGTGCCAGCAGCACAGGGCCAGATACGCAGTATTTT	CASSTGPDTQYF	TRBV5-8	few	.	TRBJ2-3
TGCAGCGTTTCGGGACTAGGGGGTGAAAAACTGTTTTTT	CSVSGLGGEKLFF	TRBV29-1	.	.	TRBJ1-4
TGTGCCAGCAGCCCGAGGACTAGCGGGACGGGGTTCTTC	CASSPRTSGTGFF	TRBV7-9	.	TRBD2	TRBJ2-1
TGTGCCACCAGCAGGGAGACTAGCGGGGTCGTCTACGAGCAGTACTTC	CATSRETSGVVYEQYF	TRBV15	.	TRBD2	TRBJ2-7
TGCGCCAGCAGCCCCTCCTATACAGGGGGCACTGGAAACACCATATATTTT	CASSPSYTGGTGNTIYF	TRBV4-3	.	TRBD1	TRBJ1-3
TGTGCCAGCAGCGTAGCTACCTCTGGAAACACCATATATTTT	CASSVATSGNTIYF	TRBV9	.	.	TRBJ1-3
TGTGCCAGCATCAACGCCGCGGGTGGAAACACCATATATTTT	CASINAAGGNTIYF	TRBV6-6	.	.	TRBJ1-3
TGTGCCAGCAGCCAAGCGCCCGGGACAGGGGAACATGGCTACACCTTC	CASSQAPGTGEHGYTF	TRBV5-4	.	TRBD1	TRBJ1-2
TGTGCCAGCAGCGTAGCCGGGTTCATCGGGGAGCTGTTTTTT	CASSVAGFIGELFF	TRBV9	.	.	TRBJ2-2
TGTGCCAGCAGCCAAGATCGGGGGTACGGTGAAGCTTTCTTT	CASSQDRGYGEAFF	TRBV3-1/TRBV3-2	.	.	TRBJ1-1
TGTGCCAGCAGTTCCCTTTGGACTAGCGGGAGGGCCAGCTCCTACAATGAGCAGTTCTTC	CASSSLWTSGRASSYNEQFF	TRBV28	.	TRBD2	TRBJ2-1
TGTGCCAGCTCACTGGCAGGGAACCTAGACTATGGCTACACCTTC	CASSLAGNLDYGYTF	TRBV18	.	.	TRBJ1-2
TGCAGCGTTGAAGGGACACTGAACACTGAAGCTTTCTTT	CSVEGTLNTEAFF	TRBV29-1	.	.	TRBJ1-1